This TCR beta chain was documented in a study of shared clonotypes between healthy human individuals. Profiling relied on immunoSEQ multiplex PCR, and the TCRdb table lists in-frame clones only, not all of them. In the table there are around 650,000 clones, approximately 96% of which are singletons. With respect to this clone: The antigen is unknown.

CD45RO-negative, CCR7-positively selected cells formed the naive CD8 fraction, excluding terminally differentiated effector memory CD45RA+ cells. Study observations and caveats: Even with large depth, rarefaction showed that sorted-subset sequencing was incomplete.

The sequenced material came from naive CD8+ T cells sorted from blood. The sequence was obtained from a young woman in good health.

CDR3 DNA: TGTGCCAGCAGCTTAATGGGACTAGCGGGAGGAGGGAATGAGCAGTTCTTC. Translating gives CASSLMGLAGGGNEQFF. The gene calls are TRBV7-9 and TRBJ2-1, with TRBD2 matching over 15 bases. V gave up 2 bases and J gave up 7 bases; unmatched junction bases: 6. The CDR3 has 17 amino acids. The germline CDR1 and CDR2 sequences are SEHNR and FQNEAQ (reference sequence).